This TCR beta chain stems from a study of blood T cell repertoires in COVID-19. Germline loops: CDR1 MNHEY, CDR2 SVGEGT. The V and J ends lost 0 bases and 0 bases respectively, with 10 bases between them. The CDR3 extends over 16 amino acids. Measured with immunoSEQ multiplex PCR; TCRdb has only the in-frame clones, and not every one. The sample holds about 220,000 clones, around 81% seen once. This rearrangement joins TRBV6-2 or TRBV6-3 to TRBJ2-3; D is ambiguous. What was sequenced was peripheral blood. This clonotype was obtained from a human donor in a cohort sampled during active COVID-19. CDR3 in amino acids: CASSYSSTSSTDTQYF. The DNA of the CDR3 is TGTGCCAGCAGTTACTCGAGTACCTCTAGCACAGATACGCAGTATTTT.